These 29 T cell receptor beta chains were all obtained from the same sample, sequenced in a study of identical twins. From the 5' RACE reads, TCRdb called clonotypes with MiXCR, one entry per CDR3 protein. Seen here are some 760,000 distinct CDR3 sequences, 15% to 20% observed once, and the top ten hold about an eighth. Separately, the same data were catalogued under a study of T cells expressing NK-cell markers.

Input material: PBMCs. The origin of the receptors is a woman aged 18-30 years in good health.

This clonotype has just a few counts. The chain couples TRBV9 to TRBJ1-4; possibly TRBD1 for D (6 bases). Germline lookup yields CDR1 SGDLS and CDR2 YYNGEE. V lost 3 bases, J lost 7 bases, and 22 bases lay in between. This CDR3 is 17 amino acids long. Here the CDR3 reads CASSASFQGGYGEKLFF. The CDR3 DNA reads TGTGCCAGCAGCGCATCCTTCCAAGGGGGTTATGGTGAAAAACTGTTTTTT.

This clonotype was observed a few times. The gene calls are TRBV6-2 or TRBV6-3 and TRBJ2-1; D is undetermined. Germline V gives CDR1 MNHEY, CDR2 SVGEGT. The CDR3 is made up of 12 amino acids. V lost 7 bases and J 5 bases, leaving 9 bases between the germline ends. As DNA, the CDR3 is TGTGCCAGCATGGACCGGAACAATGAGCAGTTCTTC. Its protein product is CASMDRNNEQFF.

The genes are TRBV6-2 or TRBV6-3 and TRBJ2-6; D unclear. The germline V gene has CDR1 MNHEY and CDR2 SVGEGT. The CDR3 has 14 residues. V shed 7 bases and J shed 2 bases, with 9 bases lying between them. CDR3 amino acids: CASTLGAGANVLTF. The CDR3 DNA is TGTGCCAGCACCCTTGGAGCTGGGGCCAACGTCCTGACTTTC.

This clonotype showed up just once. V and J are TRBV20-1 and TRBJ2-7; D perhaps matches TRBD2 (6 bases). Trimming took off 6 bases at V and 6 bases at J, with 21 bases between the two ends. Germline CDR1 is DFQATT and CDR2 is SNEGSKA (reference sequence). The CDR3 totals 14 residues. CDR3 loop: CSAQSRDWLGEQYF. Here the CDR3 DNA reads TGCAGTGCCCAAAGCCGGGACTGGTTGGGCGAGCAGTACTTC.

J is TRBJ2-4 and V is TRBV20-1; no definite D call. This CDR3 has 11 amino acids. CDR1 and CDR2 (germline): DFQATT, SNEGSKA (reference sequence). The germline V and J ends were trimmed by 7 bases and 8 bases, with 12 bases remaining between them. This CDR3 reads CSGVISHIQYF. The CDR3 nucleotides read TGCAGTGGGGTGATTTCGCACATTCAGTACTTC.

In this sample, this clonotype turned up a few times. The chain links TRBV4-3 to TRBJ1-1; a weak D match, TRBD1 (5 bases). CDR1 and CDR2 from the germline V gene are LGHNA and YSLEER. V was pared by 1 base and J by 4 bases, with 10 bases between. The CDR3 totals 14 residues. The CDR3 coding sequence is TGCGCCAGCAGCCAAGGATCAGGGCCCACTGAAGCTTTCTTT. This sequence encodes CASSQGSGPTEAFF.

The chain has TRBV20-1 and TRBJ2-7; 7 nucleotides agree with TRBD1. J lost 4 bases, V lost 0 bases, and 6 bases had no gene match. In germline, CDR1 is DFQATT, CDR2 SNEGSKA (reference sequence). The CDR3 is 14 residues long. The CDR3 here is CSARDEGAGYEQYF. CDR3 DNA sequence: TGCAGTGCTAGAGATGAGGGGGCCGGGTACGAGCAGTACTTC.

The genes are TRBV27 and TRBJ2-1; 14 bases align to TRBD2. V lost 5 bases, J lost 9 bases, and 6 bases stayed unmatched. This CDR3 region has 15 residues. Germline lookup yields CDR1 MNHEY and CDR2 SMNVEV (reference sequence). The CDR3 loop is CASSPTSGGASEQFF. Written as DNA, the CDR3 is TGTGCCAGCAGTCCGACTAGCGGGGGGGCCAGTGAGCAGTTCTTC.

This clonotype has only a few counts. The chain links TRBV7-9 to TRBJ2-1, with D perhaps matching TRBD2 (6 bases). Germline lookup yields CDR1 SEHNR and CDR2 FQNEAQ (reference sequence). The CDR3 has 12 amino acids. V lost 5 bases and J 10 bases, leaving 12 bases between the germline ends. The CDR3 sequence is CASSTRAGEQFF. The CDR3 nucleotides read TGTGCCAGCAGCACCCGAGCGGGCGAGCAGTTCTTC.

The chain has TRBV3-1 and TRBJ2-1, with TRBD2 matching over 12 bases. This CDR3 spans 14 amino acids. With V trimmed by 4 bases and J by 9 bases, 4 bases remained unmatched. Germline CDR1 reads LGHDT; CDR2 reads YNNKEL (reference sequence). The CDR3: CASSPLAGGSEQFF. The CDR3 region has the DNA TGTGCCAGCAGCCCACTAGCGGGGGGATCTGAGCAGTTCTTC.

This clonotype was counted a few times. V usage is TRBV6-2 or TRBV6-3 and J usage is TRBJ2-7, with D unclear. The CDR3 runs to 13 residues. V lost 7 bases and J lost 3, with 13 bases in between. Germline-derived CDR1 and CDR2 are MNHEY and SVGEGT. CDR3 protein: CASTLPGSYEQYF. Written as DNA, the CDR3 is TGTGCCAGCACCCTTCCCGGCAGCTACGAGCAGTACTTC.

This clonotype came up many times. One junction end disagrees with the germline gene, perhaps due to a read error. The chain joins TRBV6-5 to TRBJ1-1; possibly TRBD1 for D (5 bases). In germline, CDR1 is MNHEY, CDR2 SVGAGI. The CDR3 has 11 residues. The CDR3 spells CASWGDTEAFF. CDR3 nucleotides: TGCGCCTCCTGGGGGGACACTGAAGCTTTCTTT.

The rearrangement uses TRBV20-1 and TRBJ1-2; D is perhaps TRBD1 (6 bases). Germline V CDR1 and CDR2: DFQATT, SNEGSKA (reference sequence). V was clipped by 7 bases and J by 6 bases, with 24 bases between them. This CDR3 is built from 15 residues. The CDR3 DNA is TGCAGTGTGAAATTGTGGGGCAGGGGAGTTGATGGCTACACCTTC. Translating gives CSVKLWGRGVDGYTF.

The chain employs TRBV12-3 or TRBV12-4 and TRBJ2-3; 8 bases line up with TRBD2. The CDR3 covers 14 residues. CDR3 bases: TGTGCAATACCCGAGCGGGGGAGGTCAGATACGCAGTATTTT. It encodes CAIPERGRSDTQYF.

This clonotype was found a few times. The chain links TRBV12-3 or TRBV12-4 to TRBJ1-5; 7 bases line up with TRBD1. The CDR3 consists of 13 residues. J gave up 3 bases and V 6 bases, and 2 bases lay outside the gene matches. CDR3 in DNA: TGTGCCAGCAGCACAGGGGACAATCAGCCCCAGCATTTT. Its protein product is CASSTGDNQPQHF.

This clonotype was recorded many times. V gene TRBV6-5 combines with J gene TRBJ2-3; maybe TRBD1 (5 bases). V lost 2 bases and J lost 0, with 6 bases in between. Germline V gene sequence: CDR1 MNHEY, CDR2 SVGAGI. The CDR3 covers 14 residues. The CDR3 protein is CASSYRGSTDTQYF. The CDR3 coding sequence is TGTGCCAGCAGTTACAGGGGTAGCACAGATACGCAGTATTTT.

This sequence joins TRBV12-3 or TRBV12-4 and TRBJ1-2; D not resolved. The CDR3 runs to 14 residues. Between the trimmed V and J ends, which lost 7 bases and 2 bases, there was a span of 14 bases. The DNA of the CDR3 is TGTGCCAGCACCCAACCCCCCATAAACTATGGCTACACCTTC. As protein: CASTQPPINYGYTF.

The V and J genes are TRBV5-1 and TRBJ2-2, with TRBD2 matching over 8 bases. The CDR3 is 16 residues long. Looked up from germline, CDR1 is SGHRS and CDR2 is YFSETQ. J lost 8 bases, V lost 5 bases, and 14 bases had no gene match. The CDR3 DNA reads as TGCGCCAGCAGTCCCGCGGGGGGCGGACGAATTGGGGAGCTGTTTTTT. Protein: CASSPAGGGRIGELFF.

This clonotype was picked up a small number of times. The chain has TRBV6-5 and TRBJ1-2; TRBD1 matches 7 bases. CDR1 is MNHEY and CDR2 is SVGAGI in the germline V gene. The CDR3 extends over 15 amino acids. Trimming took 2 bases from V and 4 from J; bases not matched to a gene: 7. For the CDR3, the DNA is TGTGCCAGCAGTTACATAGCAGGGGGAACCTATGGCTACACCTTC. This sequence encodes CASSYIAGGTYGYTF.

This clonotype was seen a few times. The chain combines TRBV7-9 with TRBJ2-7; 9 bases agree with TRBD1. CDR3 length: 16 residues. From germline, CDR1 is SEHNR and CDR2 FQNEAQ (reference sequence). The V gene end was trimmed by 5 bases and the J gene end by 2 bases; junction bases not matched to a gene: 10. This chain's CDR3 is CASSTRTGDSTYEQYF. The CDR3 DNA is TGTGCCAGCAGCACTAGGACAGGGGACAGCACCTACGAGCAGTACTTC.

This rearrangement joins TRBV20-1 to TRBJ1-5, with D hard to call. This CDR3 region has 14 residues. Trimming stripped 1 base from V and 1 base from J, with 8 bases between. Germline V CDR1 and CDR2: DFQATT, SNEGSKA (reference sequence). The CDR3 DNA is TGCAGTGCTAGAGCAACGGAAAGCAATCAGCCCCAGCATTTT. The encoded protein is CSARATESNQPQHF.

This clonotype was seen only a few times. The V gene is TRBV12-3 or TRBV12-4, the J gene TRBJ2-1; the D gene is possibly TRBD1 (6 bases). Deletions cut 8 bases from V and 7 bases from J, with 18 bases between. The CDR3 runs to 14 residues. CDR3 protein: CASGGWGYGNEQFF. In DNA, the CDR3 is TGTGCCAGCGGGGGCTGGGGCTATGGGAATGAGCAGTTCTTC.

This clonotype showed up many times. Here the CDR3 reads CAISMGRTNNEQFF. As DNA, the CDR3 is TGTGCCATCAGCATGGGACGGACGAACAATGAGCAGTTCTTC. The gene calls are TRBV10-3 and TRBJ2-1; D could derive from TRBD1 or TRBD2 (5 bases each). Germline loops: CDR1 ENHRY, CDR2 SYGVKD. V gave up 6 bases and J gave up 5 bases, with 14 bases separating them. The CDR3 is made up of 14 amino acids.

There are a few counts of this clonotype. CDR3 sequence: CSARAGALNTEAFF. The CDR3 DNA reads TGCAGTGCTAGAGCAGGGGCTCTGAACACTGAAGCTTTCTTT. The rearrangement uses TRBV20-1 and TRBJ1-1; D is possibly TRBD1 (6 bases). The ends were cut back, 1 base at V and 0 bases at J, with 9 bases in the middle. The V gene's germline CDR1 is DFQATT and CDR2 SNEGSKA (reference sequence). This CDR3 spans 14 amino acids.

The genes are TRBV4-2 and TRBJ2-3; no clear D. Per the germline V gene, CDR1 is LGHNA and CDR2 is YNFKEQ. CDR3 length: 15 residues. V lost 1 base to trimming and J lost 0 bases, with 8 bases between them. The CDR3 region has the DNA TGTGCCAGCAGCCAAGGGGGTTTAAGCACAGATACGCAGTATTTT. It translates to CASSQGGLSTDTQYF.

This clonotype was seen repeatedly, ten times or more. V usage is TRBV12-5 and J usage is TRBJ2-2, with D possibly being TRBD2 (6 bases). CDR1 and CDR2 (germline): LGHNT, FRNRAP. Trimming pared 10 bases from V and 0 bases from J, leaving 9 bases between. There are 13 residues in the CDR3. Written as DNA, the CDR3 is TGTGCTACCCGCGGGGCGAACACCGGGGAGCTGTTTTTT. This sequence encodes CATRGANTGELFF.

The rearrangement uses TRBV21-1 and TRBJ2-6; TRBD1, the D gene given by the table, was not confirmed from the DNA. TRBV21-1 is tagged as a pseudogene. This CDR3 is built from 18 residues. The CDR3 region has the DNA TGTGCCAGCAGCAGCCGAGACAGTCGAACCTCTGGGGCCAACGTCCTGACTTTC. It codes for CASSSRDSRTSGANVLTF.

In this sample, this clonotype turned up a few times. This chain joins TRBV6-2 or TRBV6-3 and TRBJ2-2, with TRBD1 identical over 8 bases. With 6 bases clipped from V and 4 bases from J, the junction kept 16 bases outside the gene matches. Germline lookup yields CDR1 MNHEY and CDR2 SVGEGT. This CDR3 has 18 residues. The CDR3 protein is CASSLRRTGPSGTGELFF. The CDR3, as DNA: TGTGCCAGCAGCCTAAGGAGGACAGGGCCCTCGGGCACCGGGGAGCTGTTTTTT.

The genes are TRBV20-1 and TRBJ2-7, with 10 nucleotides matching TRBD2. This CDR3 comprises 14 residues. Trimming took 0 bases from V and 4 from J; bases not matched to a gene: 3. Germline V gene lookup returns CDR1 DFQATT and CDR2 SNEGSKA (reference sequence). CDR3 coding DNA: TGCAGTGCTAGAGACCCTAGCGGGAGTTACGAGCAGTACTTC. It encodes CSARDPSGSYEQYF.